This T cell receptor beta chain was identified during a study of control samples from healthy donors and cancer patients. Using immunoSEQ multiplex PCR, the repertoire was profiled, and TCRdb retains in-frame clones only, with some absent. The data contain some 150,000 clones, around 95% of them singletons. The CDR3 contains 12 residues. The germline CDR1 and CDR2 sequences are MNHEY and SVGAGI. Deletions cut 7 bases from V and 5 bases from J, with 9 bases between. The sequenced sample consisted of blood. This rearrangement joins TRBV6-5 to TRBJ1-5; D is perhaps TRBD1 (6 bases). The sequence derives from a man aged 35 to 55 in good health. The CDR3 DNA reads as TGTGCCAGCACAAGGGGGGATCAGCCCCAGCATTTT. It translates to CASTRGDQPQHF.